The sequence of this TCR beta chain was determined in a study of blood T cell repertoires in COVID-19. Produced via immunoSEQ multiplex PCR; TCRdb's table is partial and in-frame only. In the table there are more than 80,000 clones, roughly 85% of which are singletons. V was trimmed by 5 bases and J by 0 bases, leaving 14 bases between them. Germline loops: CDR1 MDHEN, CDR2 SYDVKM. The CDR3 has 15 residues. What was sequenced was peripheral blood. The clonotype was recovered from a human donor in a cohort sampled during active COVID-19. V is TRBV28 and J is TRBJ2-7; tentative D call: TRBD2 (5 bases). The CDR3 DNA reads TGTGCCAGCAGTCAGGTGCAAGGGAGCTCCTACGAGCAGTACTTC. Its protein product is CASSQVQGSSYEQYF.